This T cell receptor (beta chain) was identified during a study of T cell repertoires in cytomegalovirus infection. This CDR3 region has 17 residues. The germline V gene encodes CDR1 KGHSH and CDR2 LQKENI. V dropped 2 bases and J dropped 0; count of bases not matched to a gene: 7. TCRdb re-analysed the reads in MiXCR, keeping a single row per CDR3 protein. This sample has 250,000 to 300,000 distinct CDR3 sequences, with roughly 26% found just once. The J gene is TRBJ2-1, the V gene TRBV18; the match to TRBD2 covers 7 bases. Sequenced sample: PBMCs. The clonotype was recovered from a human donor in good health (CMV status not recorded). Some clones in this sample may be carry-over from other donors' samples. CDR3 sequence (DNA): TGTGCCAGCTCACCAGTTTCAGGCGGGAGCTCCTACAATGAGCAGTTCTTC. Translation gives CASSPVSGGSSYNEQFF.